Listed here is a single T cell receptor beta chain. Its target antigen remains unknown. No qualities accompany the bases; no much larger clone lies one base away. TCRbeta CDR3 regions were amplified from genomic DNA using the immunoSEQ Assay, a bias-controlled multiplex PCR. The study's processing was this. Within the assay, amplification of reference gene primers was used to estimate how many nucleated cells each sample contained. Sequence reads were collapsed and filtered to measure the absolute abundance of every unique TCRbeta CDR3 rearrangement. For each sample, productive Simpson clonality was calculated as the square root of Simpson's diversity index across productive rearrangements. This is the immuneACCESS table as TCRdb keeps it, with only in-frame sequences that have V and J called. A part of the clones is gone; compared with another copy, unresolved V genes explain less than half, and the rest is unexplained. The V and J calls and the clone size are those of that table, but D and trimming were determined from the DNA. Counted in this sample were around 180,000 clones; 88% of them appeared once. Roughly 24% of the sample is taken by the ten largest.

This sample was taken from a study of blood T cell repertoires in COVID-19 (dated by TCRdb to between 2020 and 2021). Regarding the research as a whole: The collaborator samples originated in the United States, Italy and Spain and spanned the acute and convalescent phases of COVID-19. Where available, HLA class I and class II types were obtained from metadata supplied by the sample provider rather than from assay-based typing. A de-identified subject ID, COVID-19 status, age in years and sex were almost always included in the sample metadata. A freely available public database, intended as a resource for researchers studying the immune response to SARS-CoV-2, is where the repertoires were released. The samples were drawn from two sources: the first 160 participants of the ongoing ImmuneRACE study, and 1,000 to 1,500 subjects contributed by 6 global collaborators. The material from the prospective study consisted of cDNA or gDNA derived from T cells, B-cell-depleted T cells, or PBMCs. Subjects who had been exposed to COVID-19, were actively infected with it, or had recovered from it provided the deeply sampled blood TCRbeta repertoires that made up the dataset.

The paper's findings and limits, for the study overall: The quantity of clinical and demographic metadata differed by source and by participant and was supplied without curation.

Sequences MNHEY (CDR1) and SMNVEV (CDR2) are obtained from the germline V gene (reference sequence). V is trimmed back by 7 bases and J by 5 bases, and the junction contains 16 bases that no gene match accounts for. Counted from cysteine to phenylalanine, this CDR3 has 17 amino acids. This entry keeps only the CDR3 DNA: 51 bases, framed from base 1. Collaborating institutions collected whole blood in K2EDTA tubes following their own protocols. For TCRbeta analysis, collaborator samples were shipped as frozen whole blood, as isolated PBMCs, or as DNA extracted from either sample type. Input material: peripheral blood. The chain was built from TRBV27 and TRBJ2-2, with TRBD1 matching 7 junction bases. The source of this sequence is a man in his sixties with acute or convalescent COVID-19. The CDR3 protein: CASIPADRLRSTGELFF. The bases are TGTGCCAGCATCCCGGCGGACAGGCTAAGGAGTACCGGGGAGCTGTTTTTT.